This TCR beta chain was captured by sequencing in a study of human thymus T cells. CDR3 size: 15 residues. Deletions cut 5 bases from V and 7 bases from J, with 20 bases between. Germline V CDR1 and CDR2: SGHDN, FVKESK. Method: immunoSEQ multiplex PCR; TCRdb's copy keeps in-frame clones and lacks some. The table lists about 120,000 clones, around 94% of them singletons. In corrective heart surgery, resections were taken, and these provided the thymus tissue. This chain links TRBV14 with TRBJ1-2; D is possibly TRBD1 (6 bases). The specimen sequenced was thymus tissue. The clonotype originates from a boy in the first two years of life with a congenital heart defect but otherwise immunologically healthy. The CDR3 DNA follows: TGTGCCAGCAGCAGCTTTGGGGGGGCGAATCGTGGCTACACCTTC. Protein product: CASSSFGGANRGYTF.